These T cell receptor beta chains were read from a single sample in a study of blood T cell repertoires in COVID-19. Some clones are missing from TCRdb's copy, which holds only in-frame ones; the method was immunoSEQ multiplex PCR. Counted here are a few hundred thousand clones, more than 70% occurring once; the ten biggest clones make up over 6%. The sequenced sample consisted of peripheral blood. These receptor sequences come from a woman under 40 who had recovered from COVID-19. Each CDR3 is given with its conserved first and last residue. Fields, in order: clone size, V gene, D gene, J gene, CDR3 protein, CDR3 DNA. A D gene is named only where the DNA matches it firmly. Clone size is given for some rows only: seen once, a few or many times, or a class if the clone is expanded.

NA	TRBV5-6	NA	TRBJ1-1	CASSLVGGTHRTEAFF	TGTGCCAGCAGCTTGGTCGGGGGGACCCATCGGACTGAAGCTTTCTTT
NA	TRBV18	TRBD1	TRBJ1-1	CASAETGLSEAFF	TGTGCCAGCGCTGAGACAGGGTTGAGTGAAGCTTTCTTT
NA	TRBV4-1	TRBD1	TRBJ1-6	CASSRQPGTGPQSYNSPLHF	TGCGCCAGCAGCAGACAGCCCGGGACAGGGCCCCAATCCTATAATTCACCCCTCCACTTT
few	TRBV30	TRBD2	TRBJ2-1	CAWSVWGGYNEQFF	TGTGCCTGGAGTGTTTGGGGGGGCTACAATGAGCAGTTCTTC
NA	TRBV19	TRBD2	TRBJ2-3	CASSPVGSGGTDTQYF	TGTGCCAGTAGTCCGGTGGGTAGCGGGGGGACAGATACGCAGTATTTT
NA	TRBV19	NA	TRBJ1-2	CASREQGTYGYTF	TGTGCCAGTAGGGAACAGGGAACCTATGGCTACACCTTC
NA	TRBV10-3	TRBD1	TRBJ1-1	CAISDGNRGLTEAFF	TGTGCCATCAGTGATGGTAACAGGGGGTTAACTGAAGCTTTCTTT
NA	TRBV28	NA	TRBJ2-3	CASSRTASKADTQYF	TGTGCCAGCAGTCGGACAGCGTCAAAGGCAGATACGCAGTATTTT
NA	TRBV5-5	TRBD1	TRBJ2-1	CASSAGTGSYNEQFF	TGTGCCAGCAGCGCAGGGACAGGCTCCTACAATGAGCAGTTCTTC
NA	TRBV6-5	TRBD1	TRBJ2-7	CASSSPLGQGVYEQYF	TGTGCCAGCAGTTCCCCTTTGGGACAGGGGGTCTACGAGCAGTACTTC
NA	TRBV7-9	NA	TRBJ1-1	CASSLEWQEAFF	TGTGCCAGCAGCTTAGAGTGGCAGGAAGCTTTCTTT
NA	TRBV5-5	NA	TRBJ2-2	CASSPQQGSNTGELFF	TGTGCCAGCAGCCCGCAGCAGGGCTCGAACACCGGGGAGCTGTTTTTT
NA	TRBV13	NA	TRBJ2-7	CASSVSGESSYEQYF	TGTGCCAGCAGCGTTAGCGGAGAGAGCTCCTACGAGCAGTACTTC
NA	TRBV5-4	NA	TRBJ1-2	CASSDYREGYGYTF	TGTGCCAGCAGCGATTACAGGGAAGGGTACGGCTACACCTTC
NA	TRBV19	TRBD1	TRBJ1-5	CASSIGQGGGQPQHF	TGTGCCAGTAGTATAGGGCAGGGGGGAGGTCAGCCCCAGCATTTT
NA	TRBV4-1	NA	TRBJ1-6	CASSQASQGFNSPLHF	TGCGCCAGCAGCCAAGCATCTCAGGGGTTCAATTCACCCCTCCACTTT
NA	TRBV3-1/TRBV3-2	NA	TRBJ2-3	CASSQDTGGGSRDTQYF	TGTGCCAGCAGCCAAGATACAGGGGGAGGGTCGAGAGATACGCAGTATTTT
once	TRBV10-3	TRBD1	TRBJ1-1	CAISESKFRTGFRKNTEAFF	TGTGCCATCAGTGAGTCGAAATTTAGGACAGGGTTTAGGAAGAACACTGAAGCTTTCTTT
NA	TRBV7-3	NA	TRBJ1-1	CASRQNTGTNTEAFF	TGTGCCAGCAGGCAAAATACAGGGACGAACACTGAAGCTTTCTTT
NA	TRBV28	TRBD1	TRBJ1-5	CASSFSGTGRTGKYLLRVNQPQHF	TGTGCCAGCAGTTTTTCCGGGACAGGGCGCACCGGTAAATATCTCCTAAGAGTAAATCAGCCCCAGCATTTT
NA	TRBV14	NA	TRBJ2-1	CASSQLVASSYNEQFF	TGTGCCAGCAGCCAATTGGTAGCTAGCTCCTACAATGAGCAGTTCTTC
NA	TRBV15	TRBD1	TRBJ1-4	CATFPGQGSEKLFF	TGTGCCACCTTTCCGGGACAGGGGAGTGAAAAACTGTTTTTT
NA	TRBV19	NA	TRBJ1-4	CASRQTTNEKLFF	TGTGCCAGTAGACAGACCACTAATGAAAAACTGTTTTTT
NA	TRBV2	NA	TRBJ1-5	CASQRSNQPQHF	TGTGCCAGTCAGCGTAGCAATCAGCCCCAGCATTTT
NA	TRBV7-2	NA	TRBJ2-1	CASSLGAPAGLRSNEQFF	TGTGCCAGCAGCTTAGGCGCCCCCGCGGGGTTGAGATCCAATGAGCAGTTCTTC
NA	TRBV21-1	NA	TRBJ2-2	CASSTLAGGKNTGELFF	TGTGCCAGCAGCACCCTAGCGGGGGGGAAGAACACCGGGGAGCTGTTTTTT
NA	TRBV3-1/TRBV3-2	TRBD2	TRBJ2-5	CASSQGGASGVVETQYF	TGTGCCAGCAGCCAAGGGGGGGCTAGCGGGGTGGTAGAGACCCAGTACTTC
NA	TRBV7-8	TRBD2	TRBJ2-1	CASSSSGAVYNEQFF	TGTGCCAGCAGCTCGAGCGGGGCAGTCTACAATGAGCAGTTCTTC